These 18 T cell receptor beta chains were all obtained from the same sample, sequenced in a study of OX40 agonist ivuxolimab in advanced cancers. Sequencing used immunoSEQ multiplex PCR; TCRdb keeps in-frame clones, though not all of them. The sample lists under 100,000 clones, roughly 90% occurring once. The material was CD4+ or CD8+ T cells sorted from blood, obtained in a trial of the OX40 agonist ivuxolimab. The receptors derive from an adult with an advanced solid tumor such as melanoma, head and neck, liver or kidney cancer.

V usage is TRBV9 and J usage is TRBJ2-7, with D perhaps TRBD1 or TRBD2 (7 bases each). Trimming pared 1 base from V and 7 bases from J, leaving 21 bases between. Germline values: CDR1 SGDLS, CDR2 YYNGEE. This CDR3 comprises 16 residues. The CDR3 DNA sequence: TGTGCCAGCAGCGTAATTCGGACAGGTGGGAGGGAGGAGCAGTACTTC. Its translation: CASSVIRTGGREEQYF.

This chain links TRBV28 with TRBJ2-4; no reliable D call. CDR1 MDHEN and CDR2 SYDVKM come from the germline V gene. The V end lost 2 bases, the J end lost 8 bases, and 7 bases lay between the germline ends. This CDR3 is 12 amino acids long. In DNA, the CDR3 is TGTGCCAGCAGTTTAATATCGGACATTCAGTACTTC. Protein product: CASSLISDIQYF. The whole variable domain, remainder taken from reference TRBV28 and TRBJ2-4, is DVKVTQSSRYLVKRTGEKVFLECVQDMDHENMFWYRQDPGLGLRLIYFSYDVKMKEKGDIPEGYSVSREKKERFSLILESASTNQTSMYLCASSLISDIQYFGAGTRLSVL.

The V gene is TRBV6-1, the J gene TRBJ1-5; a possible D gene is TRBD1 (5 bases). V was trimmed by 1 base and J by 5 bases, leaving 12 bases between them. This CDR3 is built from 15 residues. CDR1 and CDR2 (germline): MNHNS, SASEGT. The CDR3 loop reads CASSEEWTGHQPQHF. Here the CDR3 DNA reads TGTGCCAGCAGTGAAGAATGGACGGGACATCAGCCCCAGCATTTT.

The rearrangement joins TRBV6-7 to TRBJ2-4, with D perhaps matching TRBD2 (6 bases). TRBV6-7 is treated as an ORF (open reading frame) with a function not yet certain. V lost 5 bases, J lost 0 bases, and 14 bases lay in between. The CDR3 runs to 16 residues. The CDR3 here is CASSNPGGKAKNIQYF. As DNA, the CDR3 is TGTGCCAGCAGTAACCCTGGCGGGAAAGCCAAAAACATTCAGTACTTC.

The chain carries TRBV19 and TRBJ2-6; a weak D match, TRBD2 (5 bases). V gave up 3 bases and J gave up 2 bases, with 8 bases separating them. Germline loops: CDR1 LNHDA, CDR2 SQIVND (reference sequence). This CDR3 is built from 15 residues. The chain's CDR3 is CASSMRTAGANVLTF. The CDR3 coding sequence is TGTGCCAGTAGTATGAGGACTGCTGGGGCCAACGTCCTGACTTTC.

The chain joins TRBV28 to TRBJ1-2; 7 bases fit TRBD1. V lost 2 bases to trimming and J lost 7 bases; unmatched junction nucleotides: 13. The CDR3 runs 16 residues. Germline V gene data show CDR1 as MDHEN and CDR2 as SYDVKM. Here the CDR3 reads CASSLTGERGIGGYTF. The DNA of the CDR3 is TGTGCCAGCAGTTTAACAGGGGAGAGGGGGATTGGTGGCTACACCTTC.

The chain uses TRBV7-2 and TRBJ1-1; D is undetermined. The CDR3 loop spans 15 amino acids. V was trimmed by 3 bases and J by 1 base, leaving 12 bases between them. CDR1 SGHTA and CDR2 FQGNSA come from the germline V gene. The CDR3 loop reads CASSFAGPPNTEAFF. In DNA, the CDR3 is TGTGCCAGCAGCTTCGCGGGCCCTCCGAACACTGAAGCTTTCTTT.

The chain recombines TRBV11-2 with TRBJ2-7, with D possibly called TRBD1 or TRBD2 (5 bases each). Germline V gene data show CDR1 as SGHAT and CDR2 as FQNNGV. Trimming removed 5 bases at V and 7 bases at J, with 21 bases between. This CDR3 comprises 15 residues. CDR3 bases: TGTGCCAGCAGCCGGAATCCGGGACCCGTGGGGGAGCAGTACTTC. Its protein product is CASSRNPGPVGEQYF.

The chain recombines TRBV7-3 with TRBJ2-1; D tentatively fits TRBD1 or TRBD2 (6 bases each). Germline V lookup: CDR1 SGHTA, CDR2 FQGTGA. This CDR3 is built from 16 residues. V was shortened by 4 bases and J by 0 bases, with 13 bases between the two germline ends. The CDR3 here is CASSSFGGRSYNEQFF. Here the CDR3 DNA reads TGTGCCAGCAGCTCTTTCGGGGGCCGCTCCTACAATGAGCAGTTCTTC.

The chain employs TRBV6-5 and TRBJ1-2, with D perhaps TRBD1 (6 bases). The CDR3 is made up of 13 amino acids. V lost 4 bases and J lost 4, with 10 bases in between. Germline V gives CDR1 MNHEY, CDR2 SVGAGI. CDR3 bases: TGTGCCAGCAGTTCACAGGGTACCTATGGCTACACCTTC. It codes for CASSSQGTYGYTF.

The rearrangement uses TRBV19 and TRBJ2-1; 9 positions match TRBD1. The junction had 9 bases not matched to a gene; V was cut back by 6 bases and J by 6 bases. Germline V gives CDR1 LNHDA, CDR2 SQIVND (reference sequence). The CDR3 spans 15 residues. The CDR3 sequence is CASRTGGGIGNEQFF. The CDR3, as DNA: TGTGCCAGTAGGACAGGGGGTGGAATCGGCAATGAGCAGTTCTTC.

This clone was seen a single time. CDR3 nucleotide sequence: TGTGCCAGTAGTCTAAGGCCAGGTTCCTATGGCTACACCTTC. It codes for CASSLRPGSYGYTF. The V call is TRBV19, the J call TRBJ1-2; D remains ambiguous. Trimming left V 5 bases short and J 4 bases short, with 14 bases between. Germline loops: CDR1 LNHDA, CDR2 SQIVND (reference sequence). The CDR3 sequence is 14 residues long.

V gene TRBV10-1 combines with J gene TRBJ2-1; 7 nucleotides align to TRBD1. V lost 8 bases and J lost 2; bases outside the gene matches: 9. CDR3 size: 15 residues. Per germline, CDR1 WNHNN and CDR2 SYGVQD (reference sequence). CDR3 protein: CASEHRGLPYNEQFF. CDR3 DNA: TGCGCCAGCGAGCATAGGGGGCTCCCCTACAATGAGCAGTTCTTC.

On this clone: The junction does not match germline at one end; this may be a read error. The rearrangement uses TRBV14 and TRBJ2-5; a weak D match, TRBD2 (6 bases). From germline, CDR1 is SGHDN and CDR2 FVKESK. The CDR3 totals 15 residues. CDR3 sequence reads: CASNQYKRDQETQYF. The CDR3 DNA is TGTGCCAGCAACCAATATAAGCGGGACCAAGAGACCCAGTACTTC.

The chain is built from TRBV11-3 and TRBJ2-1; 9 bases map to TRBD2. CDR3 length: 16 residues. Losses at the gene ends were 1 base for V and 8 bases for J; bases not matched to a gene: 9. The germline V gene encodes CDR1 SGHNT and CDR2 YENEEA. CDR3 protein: CASSLGELAGRDEQFF. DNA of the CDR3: TGTGCCAGCAGCTTAGGGGAGCTAGCGGGACGGGATGAGCAGTTCTTC.

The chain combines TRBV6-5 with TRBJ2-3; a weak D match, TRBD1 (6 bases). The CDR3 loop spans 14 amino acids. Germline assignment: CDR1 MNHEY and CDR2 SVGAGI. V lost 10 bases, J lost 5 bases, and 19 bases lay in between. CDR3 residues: CATAQGLFLDTQYF. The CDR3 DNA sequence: TGTGCCACCGCCCAGGGGCTTTTTCTAGATACGCAGTATTTT.

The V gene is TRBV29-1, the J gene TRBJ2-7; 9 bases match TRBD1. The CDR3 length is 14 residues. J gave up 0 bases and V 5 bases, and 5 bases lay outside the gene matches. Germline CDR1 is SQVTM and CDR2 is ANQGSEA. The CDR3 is CSVTGTGSSYEQYF. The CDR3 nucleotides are TGCAGCGTTACCGGGACAGGGAGCTCCTACGAGCAGTACTTC.

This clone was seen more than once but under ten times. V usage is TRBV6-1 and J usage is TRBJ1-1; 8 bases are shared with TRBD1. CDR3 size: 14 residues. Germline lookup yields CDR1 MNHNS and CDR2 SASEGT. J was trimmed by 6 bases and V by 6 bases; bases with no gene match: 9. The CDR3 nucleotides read TGTGCCAGCAGCCCTGGACAGGGTGGGCCTGAAGCTTTCTTT. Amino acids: CASSPGQGGPEAFF.